The sequence of this TCR beta chain was determined in a study of blood T cell repertoires in COVID-19. The junction had 9 bases not matched to a gene; V was cut back by 1 base and J by 8 bases. This CDR3 contains 17 residues. Germline V lookup: CDR1 MGHRA, CDR2 YSYEKL. Seattle patients were enrolled while actively infected and followed longitudinally. Authors' analysis steps: Quantification of nucleated cells was approximated via reference gene primer amplification. The method was immunoSEQ multiplex PCR; TCRdb's version includes in-frame clones alone and lacks a portion of them. V and J calls and clone size are as listed in that table; D and trimming were resolved from the DNA. The sample contains 150,000 to 200,000 clones, 85% of which appear only once.

The gene calls are TRBV4-1 and TRBJ2-2; 11 bases map to TRBD1. The sequenced sample consisted of peripheral blood. This receptor was taken from a person between 70 and 80 years old with COVID-19, enrolled during active disease. DNA for the CDR3: TGCGCCAGCAGCCAAGGGCCGGGGACAGGGGGAGTTGGGGAGCTGTTTTTT. This translates into CASSQGPGTGGVGELFF.